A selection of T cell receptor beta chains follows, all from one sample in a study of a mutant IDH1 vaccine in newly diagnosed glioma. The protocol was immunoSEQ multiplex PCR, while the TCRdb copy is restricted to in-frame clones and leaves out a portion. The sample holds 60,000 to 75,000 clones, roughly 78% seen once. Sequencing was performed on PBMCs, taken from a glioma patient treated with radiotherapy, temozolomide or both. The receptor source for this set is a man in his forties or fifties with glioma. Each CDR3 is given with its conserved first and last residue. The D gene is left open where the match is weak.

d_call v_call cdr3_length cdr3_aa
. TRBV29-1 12 CSVEGSSYEQYF
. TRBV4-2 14 CASSQENPTDTQYF
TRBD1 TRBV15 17 CATSSPGQGVTSYEQYF
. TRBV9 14 CASSAGGLQETQYF
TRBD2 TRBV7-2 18 CASSDWASGGVRNYEQYF
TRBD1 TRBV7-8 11 CASRTGKEQYF
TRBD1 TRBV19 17 CASSIGSGGVGTGELFF
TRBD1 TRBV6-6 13 CASEGQGATEQYF
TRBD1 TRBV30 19 CAWSSYTGDLVLSNQPQHF
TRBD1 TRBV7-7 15 CASSLRTGGQETQYF
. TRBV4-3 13 CASSRPLTDTQYF
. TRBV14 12 CASSLGDETQYF
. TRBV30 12 CAWSPSNTEAFF
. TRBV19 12 CASSTEHGSGHF
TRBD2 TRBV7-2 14 CASSAGTRFSEQYF
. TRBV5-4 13 CASSRDTSYEQYF
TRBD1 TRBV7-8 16 CASSGGPGQGPDTQYF
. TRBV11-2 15 CASSLESASNYGYTF
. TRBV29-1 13 CSVLEGMNTEAFF
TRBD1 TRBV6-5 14 CASGDRGSNQPQHF
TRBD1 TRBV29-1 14 CSGTGGSRNTEAFF
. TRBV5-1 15 CASSVDSGSNYGYTF
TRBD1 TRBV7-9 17 CASSFSTGGVHDETQYF
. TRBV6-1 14 CASSTTEDRETQYF
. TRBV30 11 CAWIGPPGAFF
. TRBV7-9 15 CASSLTVDTTYEQYF
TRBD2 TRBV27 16 CASSLSRTSGTDTQYF
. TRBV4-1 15 CASSQYHGSGNTIYF
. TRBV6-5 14 CASSYSTAGTEAFF
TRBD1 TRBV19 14 CASSIGQGEETQYF
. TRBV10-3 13 CAISEETNEKLFF
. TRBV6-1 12 CASSGWDQPQHF
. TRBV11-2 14 CASSLTGSYNEQFF
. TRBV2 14 CASSGTLGTGELFF
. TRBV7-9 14 CASSLSSGGQPQHF
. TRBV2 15 CASSERSGGGTEAFF
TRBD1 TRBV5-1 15 CASSLAGTEGTEAFF
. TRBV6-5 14 CASSWHQRVYEQYF
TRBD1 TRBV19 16 CASSSFSDRGRETQYF
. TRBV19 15 CASSIPGVISQPQHF
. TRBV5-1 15 CASSLAGDGGQPQHF
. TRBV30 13 CALAGMNTGELFF
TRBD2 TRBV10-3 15 CAISGTSPGGNEQFF
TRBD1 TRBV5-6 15 CASSLGQGFQETQYF
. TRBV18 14 CASSPESMGYEQYF
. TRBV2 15 CASSPQTTNTGELFF
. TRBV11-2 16 CASSLSTGGLNTEAFF
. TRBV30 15 CAWSVGAGFNQPQHF
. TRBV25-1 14 CASTGGSGNQPQHF